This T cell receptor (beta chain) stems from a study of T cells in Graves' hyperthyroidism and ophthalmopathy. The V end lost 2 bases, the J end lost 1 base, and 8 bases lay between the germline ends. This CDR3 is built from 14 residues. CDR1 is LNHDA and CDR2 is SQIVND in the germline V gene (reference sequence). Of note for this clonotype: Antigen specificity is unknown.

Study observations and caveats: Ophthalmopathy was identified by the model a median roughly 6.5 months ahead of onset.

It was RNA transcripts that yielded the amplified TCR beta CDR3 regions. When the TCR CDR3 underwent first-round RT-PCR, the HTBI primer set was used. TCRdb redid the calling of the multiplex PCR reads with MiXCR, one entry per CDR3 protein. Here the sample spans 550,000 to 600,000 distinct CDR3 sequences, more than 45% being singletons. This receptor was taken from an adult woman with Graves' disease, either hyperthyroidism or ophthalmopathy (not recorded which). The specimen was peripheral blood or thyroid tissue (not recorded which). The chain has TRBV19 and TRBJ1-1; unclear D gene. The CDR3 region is CASSISGRNTEAFF. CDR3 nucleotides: TGTGCCAGTAGTATAAGCGGAAGGAACACTGAAGCTTTCTTT. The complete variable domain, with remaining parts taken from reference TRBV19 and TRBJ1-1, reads DGGITQSPKYLFRKEGQNVTLSCEQNLNHDAMYWYRQDPGQGLRLIYYSQIVNDFQKGDIAEGYSVSREKKESFPLTVTSAQKNPTAFYLCASSISGRNTEAFFGQGTRLTVV.